Presented here are 28 T cell receptor beta chains from one specimen sequenced in a study of blood T cell repertoires in COVID-19. Assay used: immunoSEQ multiplex PCR; TCRdb lists only in-frame clones, some missing. Of more than 70,000 clones listed, around nine tenths are singletons. Sequencing input: peripheral blood. Source of these receptors: a man at least 80 years old with active or convalescent COVID-19.

The rearrangement joins TRBV27 to TRBJ2-3; 9 bases match TRBD2. This CDR3 is built from 16 residues. V shed 3 bases and J 4 bases; nucleotides not matched to a gene: 8. Germline V gives CDR1 MNHEY, CDR2 SMNVEV (reference sequence). The CDR3, as DNA: TGTGCCAGCAGTTTCCACTCCAGCGGGAGGCCAGATACGCAGTATTTT. This codes for CASSFHSSGRPDTQYF.

The genes are TRBV2 and TRBJ2-1; 11 bases match TRBD2. The CDR3 is 15 residues long. V lost 7 bases, J lost 10 bases, and 12 bases stayed unmatched. Germline V gives CDR1 SNHLY, CDR2 FYNNEI. DNA of the CDR3: TGTGCCAGCACTCTCACTAGCGGGAGTTCGCGCGAGCAGTTCTTC. This encodes CASTLTSGSSREQFF.

CDR3 protein: CAISDRGADYGYTF. CDR3 in DNA: TGTGCCATCAGTGATCGGGGGGCGGACTATGGCTACACCTTC. The chain has TRBV10-3 and TRBJ1-2, with D perhaps TRBD1 (6 bases). V was trimmed by 3 bases and J by 3 bases, leaving 11 bases between them. Germline values: CDR1 ENHRY, CDR2 SYGVKD. The CDR3 totals 14 residues.

V and J are TRBV18 and TRBJ1-6, with D perhaps TRBD1 (5 bases). Germline V lookup: CDR1 KGHSH, CDR2 LQKENI. This CDR3 is 15 amino acids long. Trimming took off 2 bases at V and 3 bases at J, with 8 bases between the two ends. The chain's CDR3 is CASSPGAVYNSPLHF. The CDR3, as DNA: TGTGCCAGCTCACCAGGGGCGGTCTATAATTCACCCCTCCACTTT.

The chain combines TRBV25-1 with TRBJ1-1, with 10 nucleotides matching TRBD1. Looked up from germline, CDR1 is MGHDK and CDR2 is SYGVNS. V shed 6 bases and J 3 bases; nucleotides not matched to a gene: 7. There are 15 residues in the CDR3. CDR3 in DNA: TGTGCCAGCAGAGACCGGACAGGGGGGGACACTGAAGCTTTCTTT. Translated: CASRDRTGGDTEAFF.

This rearrangement joins TRBV7-2 to TRBJ2-7; tentative D call: TRBD2 (6 bases). The CDR3 spans 12 residues. Germline loops: CDR1 SGHTA, CDR2 FQGNSA. V dropped 5 bases and J dropped 7 bases, with 12 bases sitting between them. CDR3 sequence (DNA): TGTGCCAGCAGCCGGGATCTAGCGGAGCAGTACTTC. This gives the protein CASSRDLAEQYF.

The chain joins TRBV5-4 to TRBJ2-2, with TRBD2 matching over 13 bases. The V segment lost 3 bases and the J segment 4 bases; nucleotides outside the gene matches: 9. Germline assignment: CDR1 SGHNT and CDR2 YYREEE (reference sequence). The CDR3 consists of 18 residues. DNA of the CDR3: TGTGCCAGCAGCTCCCCAGGACTAGCGGGAGTAGGCACCGGGGAGCTGTTTTTT. It codes for CASSSPGLAGVGTGELFF.

The rearrangement uses TRBV5-8 and TRBJ1-1; D not certain. The CDR3 loop spans 14 amino acids. With 4 bases removed from V and 4 bases from J, the gap between germline ends came to 14 bases. Germline lookup yields CDR1 SGHTS and CDR2 YDEGEE. CDR3 bases: TGTGCCAGCAGCCACCGAGGAACGGGCACTGAAGCTTTCTTT. Amino acids: CASSHRGTGTEAFF.

The chain employs TRBV19 and TRBJ2-7; 10 bases fit TRBD2. The CDR3 has 14 amino acids. The V gene's germline CDR1 is LNHDA and CDR2 SQIVND (reference sequence). V trimming: 4 bases; J trimming: 2 bases; junction bases outside the gene matches: 2. DNA of the CDR3: TGTGCCAGTAGTAGGACTAGCGGACCCTACGAGCAGTACTTC. Protein: CASSRTSGPYEQYF.

The chain uses TRBV5-1 and TRBJ2-1, with TRBD2 as a possible D gene (6 bases). Deletions cut 2 bases from V and 4 bases from J, with 7 bases between. Germline values: CDR1 SGHRS, CDR2 YFSETQ. CDR3 length equals 13 residues. The CDR3 region is CASSFGSYNEQFF. The CDR3 DNA reads TGCGCCAGCAGCTTCGGGAGTTACAATGAGCAGTTCTTC.

CDR3 in amino acids: CAWSRIRLAGGSDEQFF. Written as DNA, the CDR3 is TGTGCCTGGAGTAGGATTAGACTAGCGGGAGGGAGTGATGAGCAGTTCTTC. This chain connects TRBV30 to TRBJ2-1, with 14 bases identical to TRBD2. Germline CDR1 is GTSNPN and CDR2 is SVGIG (reference sequence). J was trimmed by 8 bases and V by 2 bases; bases with no gene match: 11. The CDR3 sequence is 17 residues long.

This rearrangement joins TRBV7-9 to TRBJ2-2, with 9 bases lining up with TRBD1. CDR1 is SEHNR, CDR2 FQNEAQ, per germline (reference sequence). The CDR3 loop spans 19 amino acids. The V and J ends lost 6 bases and 0 bases, in that order; junction bases with no gene match: 14. The CDR3 DNA reads TGTGCCAGCAGAAGTAACAGGGGGCCAGAACCACCGAACACCGGGGAGCTGTTTTTT. Translating gives CASRSNRGPEPPNTGELFF. Full variable domain (remainder filled in from reference TRBV7-9 and TRBJ2-2): DTGVSQNPRHKITKRGQNVTFRCDPISEHNRLYWYRQTLGQGPEFLTYFQNEAQLEKSRLLSDRFSAERPKGSFSTLEIQRTEQGDSAMYLCASRSNRGPEPPNTGELFFGEGSRLTVL.

The genes are TRBV6-5 and TRBJ2-7, with 7 nucleotides matching TRBD2. The CDR3 spans 15 residues. Trimming at V came to 0 bases and at J to 3 bases, leaving 5 bases not matched to a gene. Germline CDR1 reads MNHEY; CDR2 reads SVGAGI. CDR3 sequence: CASSYSRGRGYEQYF. CDR3 in DNA: TGTGCCAGCAGTTACTCGAGAGGGAGGGGCTACGAGCAGTACTTC.

This chain uses TRBV7-3 with TRBJ2-1, with 12 bases that match TRBD2. Per germline, CDR1 SGHTA and CDR2 FQGTGA. J lost 8 bases, V lost 5 bases, and 7 bases had no gene match. The CDR3 sequence is 15 residues long. CDR3 sequence: CASSPGLAGGDEQFF. The CDR3 DNA reads as TGTGCCAGCAGCCCTGGGCTAGCGGGAGGGGATGAGCAGTTCTTC.

This clone showed up just once. The chain has TRBV6-5 and TRBJ2-6, with TRBD2 matching over 7 bases. V shed 4 bases, J shed 4 bases, and the junction held 7 bases outside the gene matches. Per germline, CDR1 MNHEY and CDR2 SVGAGI. This CDR3 spans 16 amino acids. CDR3 DNA sequence: TGTGCCAGCAGTTTTGCGGGAGCCGCCGGGGCCAACGTCCTGACTTTC. Translating it yields CASSFAGAAGANVLTF.

This clone was seen only a few times. The J gene is TRBJ1-6, the V gene TRBV4-2, with D possibly matching TRBD1 (5 bases). CDR1 and CDR2 (germline): LGHNA, YNFKEQ. The CDR3 totals 15 residues. V was shortened by 4 bases and J by 8 bases, with 15 bases between the two germline ends. The CDR3: CASSLSVGGDSPLHF. CDR3 DNA sequence: TGTGCCAGCAGCCTCTCGGTCGGGGGGGATTCACCCCTCCACTTT.

This clone has just one count. The CDR3 reads CAIRRRGGEKLFF. CDR3 nucleotide sequence: TGTGCCATCAGGAGGAGGGGGGGTGAAAAACTGTTTTTT. The J gene is TRBJ1-4, the V gene TRBV10-3; D possibly corresponds to TRBD1 (6 bases). Germline-derived CDR1 and CDR2 are ENHRY and SYGVKD. The CDR3 totals 13 residues. The ends were cut back, 6 bases at V and 7 bases at J, with 12 bases in the middle.

V is TRBV4-3 and J is TRBJ2-2; possibly TRBD2 for D (6 bases). Germline loops: CDR1 LGHNA, CDR2 YSLEER. Deletions cut 4 bases from V and 2 bases from J, with 14 bases between. CDR3 size: 16 residues. This chain's CDR3 is CASSPHDGSNTGELFF. In nucleotides, the CDR3 is TGCGCCAGCAGCCCCCACGACGGGAGTAACACCGGGGAGCTGTTTTTT.

Only one count was recorded for this clone. The chain has TRBV5-1 and TRBJ1-3, with TRBD1 as a possible D gene (5 bases). This CDR3 spans 16 amino acids. The V gene lost 0 bases and the J gene lost 4 bases, with 14 bases spanning the gap. Per the germline V gene, CDR1 is SGHRS and CDR2 is YFSETQ. The CDR3 spells CASSLAGTTGGNTIYF. The CDR3 DNA is TGCGCCAGCAGCTTGGCCGGGACTACGGGGGGAAACACCATATATTTT.

This chain links TRBV7-9 with TRBJ1-1; D call uncertain. With 1 base removed from V and 0 bases from J, the gap between germline ends came to 15 bases. In germline, CDR1 is SEHNR, CDR2 FQNEAQ (reference sequence). CDR3 length: 17 residues. CDR3 nucleotides: TGTGCCAGCAGCTTAGTTTCGCGGGTTTTACTGAACACTGAAGCTTTCTTT. Protein sequence: CASSLVSRVLLNTEAFF.

The rearrangement joins TRBV7-6 to TRBJ2-1; D possibly corresponds to TRBD2 (6 bases). The V gene's germline CDR1 is SGHVS and CDR2 FNYEAQ. V dropped 1 base and J dropped 6 bases, with 22 bases sitting between them. This CDR3 region has 18 residues. Here the CDR3 DNA reads TGTGCCAGCAGCTTAGAGGTGCTCGGGACTTTGGGCCCCAATGAGCAGTTCTTC. It yields the protein CASSLEVLGTLGPNEQFF.

The gene calls are TRBV29-1 and TRBJ2-3, with 13 bases lining up with TRBD2. The ends lost 8 bases at V and 4 bases at J; junction bases unmatched: 6. The CDR3 contains 14 residues. In germline, CDR1 is SQVTM, CDR2 ANQGSEA. The CDR3 spells CSSQGLAGSDTQYF. DNA for the CDR3: TGCAGCTCTCAGGGACTAGCGGGGTCAGATACGCAGTATTTT.

J is TRBJ2-3 and V is TRBV20-1, with TRBD2 matching 8 bases. The V segment lost 3 bases and the J segment 3 bases; nucleotides outside the gene matches: 8. Germline CDR1 is DFQATT and CDR2 is SNEGSKA (reference sequence). CDR3 length: 15 residues. CDR3 sequence (DNA): TGCAGTGCTAGTAAGAGCGGGAGTGGTACAGATACGCAGTATTTT. Residues: CSASKSGSGTDTQYF.

This clone is a singleton in its sample. The chain joins TRBV18 to TRBJ2-7, with 8 bases matching TRBD1. Germline assignment: CDR1 KGHSH and CDR2 LQKENI. V was clipped by 6 bases and J by 3 bases; unmatched bases: 4. The CDR3 runs to 13 residues. The CDR3 DNA reads as TGTGCCAGCTCGGGGGGACAGGTCTACGAGCAGTACTTC. Residues: CASSGGQVYEQYF.

The chain recombines TRBV4-2 with TRBJ1-2, with 9 bases that match TRBD1. In germline, CDR1 is LGHNA, CDR2 YNFKEQ. The J segment lost 1 base and the V segment lost 3 bases, leaving 6 bases of the junction unmatched. This CDR3 is 16 amino acids long. The CDR3 here is CASSHSRDRVNYGYTF. CDR3 nucleotides: TGTGCCAGCAGCCACAGTCGGGACAGGGTTAACTATGGCTACACCTTC.

The V call is TRBV9, the J call TRBJ1-3, with TRBD1 as a possible D gene (5 bases). The ends were cut back, 0 bases at V and 4 bases at J, with 11 bases in the middle. CDR3 length: 15 residues. Germline CDR1 SGDLS, CDR2 YYNGEE. The CDR3 protein is CASSVGRGPGNTIYF. The CDR3 nucleotides are TGTGCCAGCAGCGTAGGTAGGGGTCCAGGAAACACCATATATTTT.

A remark on this clone: The CDR3 ends on some other residue instead of the conserved phenylalanine or tryptophan, so this is likely a read error. It is unclear where the CDR3 begins or ends on the DNA, so no DNA is shown, and the CDR3 is as TCRdb lists it. The chain carries TRBV5-8 and TRBJ1-1. CDR1 and CDR2 (germline): SGHTS, YDEGEE. The CDR3 adds up to 13 amino acids, both ends counted. The CDR3 protein is CASRSRGAGTHFR.

V is TRBV2 and J is TRBJ1-2; D is possibly TRBD1 (5 bases). The CDR3 runs 12 residues. V was cut by 7 bases and J by 4 bases, with 10 bases left in between. CDR1 is SNHLY and CDR2 is FYNNEI in the germline V gene. This CDR3 reads CASIGAGYGYTF. Written as DNA, the CDR3 is TGTGCCAGCATTGGGGCAGGCTATGGCTACACCTTC.